Each of the 14 T cell receptor beta chains below was sequenced from the same sample in a study of T-cell memory formation after mild COVID-19 (dated by TCRdb to the early 2020s). Library construction relied on 5' RACE. Sequencer: Illumina NovaSeq 6000. TCRdb reworked the public reads: Q25 trimming with fastp, MiXCR clone assembly, productive beta chains retained. Identical CDR3 protein sequences are pooled into one entry, listed with their most common genes and DNA. This sample is represented by fewer than 450,000 distinct CDR3 sequences; roughly 20% of them were singletons. The ten top clones hold under 15% of the sample. Sequenced input: PBMCs or a T cell subset sorted from them (not recorded which). The receptors were gathered from an adult woman who had mild COVID-19 (a few samples of this study predate the infection). The sample titles of this study are shuffled in the database, so cell type and time point are left out; the donor was told from shared clones.

This sequence joins TRBV6-1 and TRBJ1-5, with TRBD1 identical over 7 bases. J was trimmed by 3 bases and V by 9 bases; bases with no gene match: 11. Per germline, CDR1 MNHNS and CDR2 SASEGT. The CDR3 is 15 residues long. CDR3 protein: CASHRRQGYNQPQHF. CDR3 coding DNA: TGTGCCAGTCACCGGAGACAGGGCTACAATCAGCCCCAGCATTTT.

This clonotype was counted only a few times. V and J are TRBV29-1 and TRBJ1-1; 9 nucleotides agree with TRBD1. The CDR3 spans 14 residues. The germline CDR1 and CDR2 sequences are SQVTM and ANQGSEA. After removal of 7 bases from V and 6 bases from J, the junction contained 12 bases not matched to a gene. The CDR3 protein is CSGAGTGMRAEAFF. The CDR3 coding sequence is TGCAGCGGCGCCGGGACAGGGATGAGGGCTGAAGCTTTCTTT.

This clonotype showed up just a few times. This rearrangement joins TRBV5-6 to TRBJ1-1, with D perhaps matching TRBD1 (5 bases). CDR3 length: 12 amino acids. Trimming shortened V by 1 base and J by 7 bases, and 8 bases separated the two germline ends. The germline V gene has CDR1 SGHDT and CDR2 YYEEEE. The CDR3 nucleotides are TGTGCCAGCAGCTTGTGGGGGGGTGAAGCTTTCTTT. Protein sequence: CASSLWGGEAFF.

The sample holds a few counts of this clonotype. The chain carries TRBV6-2 or TRBV6-3 and TRBJ2-4, with 7 nucleotides matching TRBD2. CDR1 and CDR2 (germline): MNHEY, SVGEGT. Trimming removed 4 bases from V and 1 base from J; junction bases left unmatched: 13. The CDR3 totals 18 residues. This CDR3 reads CASSSGILAGVAKNIQYF. The DNA of the CDR3 is TGTGCCAGCAGTTCCGGGATCCTGGCGGGAGTGGCCAAAAACATTCAGTACTTC.

J is TRBJ2-3 and V is TRBV27; the match to TRBD2 covers 7 bases. The CDR3 consists of 16 residues. Losses at the gene ends were 3 bases for V and 0 bases for J; bases not matched to a gene: 6. Germline V gives CDR1 MNHEY, CDR2 SMNVEV (reference sequence). CDR3 DNA: TGTGCCAGCAGTTTCGGCCGGGGGGATAGCACAGATACGCAGTATTTT. Amino acid sequence: CASSFGRGDSTDTQYF.

In this sample, this clonotype turned up a few times. V and J are TRBV7-2 and TRBJ2-3; TRBD2 matches at 14 bases. Germline V gives CDR1 SGHTA, CDR2 FQGNSA. This CDR3 spans 16 amino acids. Trimming cost V 1 base and J 8 bases; bases outside gene matches: 5. In nucleotides, the CDR3 is TGTGCCAGCAGCTTAGGGACTAGCGGGGGGCAAGGTACGCAGTATTTT. Protein sequence: CASSLGTSGGQGTQYF.

V usage is TRBV20-1 and J usage is TRBJ1-6; D gene ambiguous. This CDR3 region has 13 residues. The V gene lost 0 bases and the J gene lost 10 bases, with 10 bases spanning the gap. Germline V gene lookup returns CDR1 DFQATT and CDR2 SNEGSKA (reference sequence). The CDR3 DNA reads as TGCAGTGCTAGAGATAGGGTCGGATCACCCCTCCACTTT. It is translated as CSARDRVGSPLHF.

The gene calls are TRBV7-9 and TRBJ1-6; the D gene is possibly TRBD1 (5 bases). Germline V lookup: CDR1 SEHNR, CDR2 FQNEAQ (reference sequence). The CDR3 sequence is 14 residues long. Trimming took off 7 bases at V and 8 bases at J, with 15 bases between the two ends. The CDR3, as DNA: TGTGCCAGCACCCTGGGGCAGGGCGATTCACCCCTCCACTTT. As protein: CASTLGQGDSPLHF.

This clonotype was counted a few times. The genes are TRBV20-1 and TRBJ2-7; D not certain. The V gene's germline CDR1 is DFQATT and CDR2 SNEGSKA (reference sequence). V was shortened by 1 base and J by 4 bases, with 11 bases between the two germline ends. CDR3 size: 13 residues. The CDR3 region has the DNA TGCAGTGCTAGAGTCCTCGGTCTATACGAGCAGTACTTC. It specifies CSARVLGLYEQYF.

This chain uses TRBV6-5 with TRBJ1-2; D gene unclear. Germline CDR1 reads MNHEY; CDR2 reads SVGAGI. The V and J ends lost 4 bases and 0 bases respectively, with 6 bases between them. The length of the CDR3 is 13 residues. CDR3 bases: TGTGCCAGCAGTTTTGCCGCTAACTATGGCTACACCTTC. Translated: CASSFAANYGYTF.

This clonotype was detected a few times. This chain uses TRBV6-2 or TRBV6-3 with TRBJ1-1; D is unresolved. The CDR3 runs to 15 residues. The V end lost 0 bases, the J end lost 1 base, and 9 bases lay between the germline ends. The germline CDR1 and CDR2 sequences are MNHEY and SVGEGT. The chain's CDR3 is CASSYSTSGNTEAFF. The CDR3, as DNA: TGTGCCAGCAGTTACTCTACATCAGGGAACACTGAAGCTTTCTTT.

The J gene is TRBJ2-7, the V gene TRBV29-1; possibly TRBD2 for D (6 bases). Per the germline V gene, CDR1 is SQVTM and CDR2 is ANQGSEA. Trimming stripped 4 bases from V and 0 bases from J, with 13 bases between. The CDR3 runs to 14 residues. CDR3 bases: TGCAGCGTTGGTGGAGGGTCGAGCTCCTACGAGCAGTACTTC. Translation: CSVGGGSSSYEQYF.

This rearrangement joins TRBV29-1 to TRBJ1-2; 8 bases align to TRBD1. The CDR3 contains 12 residues. The ends lost 8 bases at V and 5 bases at J; junction bases unmatched: 7. The germline gives CDR1 SQVTM, CDR2 ANQGSEA. The CDR3 DNA is TGCAGCACCTGGACAGGGAGATATGGCTACACCTTC. It codes for CSTWTGRYGYTF.

The gene calls are TRBV27 and TRBJ1-1; tentatively, D is TRBD1 (5 bases). The CDR3 contains 14 residues. The V end was cut by 7 bases, the J end by 1 base, with 13 bases between. Germline values: CDR1 MNHEY, CDR2 SMNVEV (reference sequence). This CDR3 is CASNRDRANTEAFF. The DNA for the CDR3 is TGTGCCAGCAATAGGGACCGAGCGAACACTGAAGCTTTCTTT.